This T cell receptor beta chain was captured by sequencing in a study of CD8 T cells in Susac syndrome. Random-hexamer reverse transcription was applied to roughly 0.5 to 1 ug RNA. TCRdb reprocessed the immunoSEQ multiplex PCR reads via MiXCR and lists one record per CDR3 protein. This sample has 250,000 to 300,000 distinct CDR3 sequences; approximately 91% occur once, and the top ten carry approximately 0.18%. TCR beta sequencing was performed on blood CD8+ and CD4+ T cells. Sequencing was done on a sample of CD8+ T cells from PBMCs. The sequence was collected from a human donor with multiple sclerosis.

The CDR3 spells CASSSTPGQGTLGQYF. In nucleotides, the CDR3 is TGTGCCAGCAGCTCTACCCCGGGACAGGGAACACTTGGGCAGTACTTC. The rearrangement uses TRBV28 and TRBJ2-7; 9 nucleotides match TRBD1. The CDR3 has 16 amino acids. Unmatched junction bases numbered 18, after V lost 6 bases and J lost 9 bases. Looked up from germline, CDR1 is MDHEN and CDR2 is SYDVKM.